This T cell receptor (beta chain) is drawn from a study of T cells expressing NK-cell markers. About the research overall: Repertoires of TCR beta were obtained from T cells sorted as CD3+CD56+NKG2C+, CD3+CD56+NKG2C- and CD3+CD56-NKG2C+. Overall study findings and caveats: Leadership of the CD3+CD56-NKG2C+ fraction also belonged to these clonotypes in several donors.

Of note for this clonotype: The antigen is undetermined.

Germline V CDR1 and CDR2: SGHVS, FNYEAQ. The CDR3 length is 12 residues. 5'RACE template switching built TCR beta cDNA with unique molecular identifiers. With the 5' RACE reads reprocessed, TCRdb shows one record per CDR3 protein and no DNA. Its listing shows about 450,000 distinct CDR3 sequences. The TCR comes from a woman aged 18 to 75 in good health. The material sequenced was blood T cells: a sorted CD56 or NKG2C T cell subset, CD4+ or CD8+ T cells, or bulk PBMC T cells (not recorded which). The genes are TRBV7-6 and TRBJ2-1. The CDR3 loop reads CASSLTHNEQFF.